This T cell receptor beta chain was found in a study of vaccination and CD4 T cells after COVID-19. Across the whole study: Six men and four women formed the convalescents, two being Hispanic.

Study-level points and caveats: Convalescent patients showed a median roughly 85% of reactive clones that were seen only post-vaccination. Median SARS-CoV-2-reactive clonotype numbers rose nonsignificantly, 21 to 38.

Sequenced with the Oncomine TCR Beta short-read assay was DNA taken from cultured CD4+ T cells. The source of extracted genomic DNA was cultured CD4+ T cells. Using its own MiXCR run on the PCR reads, TCRdb lists one record per CDR3 protein. The table has 15,000 to 20,000 distinct CDR3 sequences, 56% seen once. This CDR3 has 13 amino acids. V was cut by 6 bases and J by 6 bases, with 15 bases left in between. The germline gives CDR1 MNHNS, CDR2 SASEGT. Treatment meaning: roughly 10-day PBMC culture with coronavirus spike peptide pools or control peptides (ViraFEST assay). A remark on this clonotype: Its antigen remains unknown.

Sequenced material: CD4+ T cells from blood, cultured in vitro. This sequence was found in a human donor who had recovered from COVID-19. The chain employs TRBV6-1 and TRBJ2-7; perhaps TRBD1 as D (6 bases). CDR3 bases: TGTGCCAGCAGCCGACCGGGCAGGGGCGAGCAGTACTTC. The encoded protein is CASSRPGRGEQYF.